These T cell receptor beta chains were read from a single sample in a study of beta chain features in type 1 diabetes. Here immunoSEQ multiplex PCR was the method, and the copy in TCRdb shows in-frame clones only, minus some. This repertoire shows 450,000 to 600,000 clones, over 25% found once; its top ten account for about 0.065%. The sample consisted of naive CD4+ T cells from blood. The receptors shown here come from a man aged 18 to 35 in good health. The CDR3 runs from the conserved cysteine through the conserved F or W. Each record gives: clone size, J gene, D gene, V gene, CDR3 protein, CDR3 DNA. D genes are given only for firm matches. Rows give clone size only sometimes, using once, few, many, or a class for an expanded clone.

clone size: .
J gene: TRBJ2-7
D gene: TRBD2
V gene: TRBV28
CDR3 protein: CASTRLAGGSYEQYF
CDR3 DNA: TGTGCCAGCACCAGACTAGCGGGAGGTTCCTACGAGCAGTACTTC

clone size: .
J gene: TRBJ1-2
D gene: TRBD1
V gene: TRBV19
CDR3 protein: CASSMARGPIGYTF
CDR3 DNA: TGTGCCAGTAGTATGGCCAGGGGGCCCATCGGCTACACCTTC

clone size: few
J gene: TRBJ2-1
D gene: .
V gene: TRBV7-2
CDR3 protein: CASSLTDLGPYNEQFF
CDR3 DNA: TGTGCCAGCAGCTTGACGGACTTGGGCCCCTACAATGAGCAGTTCTTC

clone size: .
J gene: TRBJ1-1
D gene: .
V gene: TRBV30
CDR3 protein: CAWSPLGRPNTEAFF
CDR3 DNA: TGTGCCTGGAGTCCCCTGGGCAGGCCGAACACTGAAGCTTTCTTT

clone size: .
J gene: TRBJ2-1
D gene: .
V gene: TRBV2
CDR3 protein: CAVSSWYNEQFF
CDR3 DNA: TGTGCCGTCTCAAGCTGGTACAATGAGCAGTTCTTC

clone size: few
J gene: TRBJ2-7
D gene: TRBD2
V gene: TRBV29-1
CDR3 protein: CSVGGGSGSYEQYF
CDR3 DNA: TGCAGCGTTGGAGGTGGTAGCGGGAGCTACGAGCAGTACTTC

clone size: few
J gene: TRBJ2-7
D gene: TRBD2
V gene: TRBV10-3
CDR3 protein: CAISANQWLAGSYEQYF
CDR3 DNA: TGTGCCATCAGTGCCAACCAGTGGCTAGCGGGCTCCTACGAGCAGTACTTC

clone size: few
J gene: TRBJ2-5
D gene: TRBD2
V gene: TRBV28
CDR3 protein: CASSVHGITSGRETQYF
CDR3 DNA: TGTGCCAGCAGTGTTCACGGGATTACTAGCGGGAGAGAGACCCAGTACTTC

clone size: .
J gene: TRBJ1-5
D gene: .
V gene: TRBV2
CDR3 protein: CASTIRGMRNQPQHF
CDR3 DNA: TGTGCCAGTACAATCAGGGGTATGCGCAATCAGCCCCAGCATTTT

clone size: .
J gene: TRBJ2-4
D gene: .
V gene: TRBV30
CDR3 protein: CAWSWGIAKNIQYF
CDR3 DNA: TGTGCCTGGAGCTGGGGGATAGCCAAAAACATTCAGTACTTC

clone size: .
J gene: TRBJ2-5
D gene: .
V gene: TRBV30
CDR3 protein: CAWSVVQGKETQYF
CDR3 DNA: TGTGCCTGGAGTGTGGTCCAGGGGAAAGAGACCCAGTACTTC

clone size: .
J gene: TRBJ2-2
D gene: .
V gene: TRBV25-1
CDR3 protein: CASSEYGVITGELFF
CDR3 DNA: TGTGCCAGCAGTGAATATGGCGTAATCACCGGGGAGCTGTTTTTT

clone size: .
J gene: TRBJ1-5
D gene: .
V gene: TRBV30
CDR3 protein: CAWKPGWGNQPQHF
CDR3 DNA: TGTGCCTGGAAACCAGGGTGGGGAAATCAGCCCCAGCATTTT

clone size: .
J gene: TRBJ1-3
D gene: .
V gene: TRBV27
CDR3 protein: CASSKGRESGNTIYF
CDR3 DNA: TGTGCCAGCTCGAAAGGCAGGGAGTCTGGAAACACCATATATTTT

clone size: once
J gene: TRBJ2-1
D gene: .
V gene: TRBV7-2
CDR3 protein: CASSSRISARDVEQFF
CDR3 DNA: TGTGCCAGCAGCTCCAGGATATCAGCCCGCGACGTAGAGCAGTTCTTC